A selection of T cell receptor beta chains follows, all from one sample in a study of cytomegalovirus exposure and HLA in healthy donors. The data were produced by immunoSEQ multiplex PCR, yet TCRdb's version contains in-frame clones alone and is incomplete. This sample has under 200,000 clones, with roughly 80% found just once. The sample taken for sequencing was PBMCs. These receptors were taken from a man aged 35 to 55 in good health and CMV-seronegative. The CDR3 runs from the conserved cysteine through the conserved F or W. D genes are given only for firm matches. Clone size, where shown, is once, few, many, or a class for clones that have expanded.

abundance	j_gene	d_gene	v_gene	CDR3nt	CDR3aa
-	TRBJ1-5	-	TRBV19	TGTGCCAGTGGGCAGGGGTTTCAGCCCCAGCATTTT	CASGQGFQPQHF
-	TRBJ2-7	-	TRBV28	TGTGCCAGCAGTTCAATGCCCTACTACGAGCAGTACTTC	CASSSMPYYEQYF
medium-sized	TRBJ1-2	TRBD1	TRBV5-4	TGTGCCAGCAATACAGGGGATGGCCATGGCTACACCTTC	CASNTGDGHGYTF
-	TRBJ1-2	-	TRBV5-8	TGTGCCAGCAGCTTGGGGGGCGCAGAGAACTATGGCTACACCTTC	CASSLGGAENYGYTF
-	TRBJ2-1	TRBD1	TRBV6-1	TGTGCCAGCAGTGAACGACAGGGGGTAAGGAATGAGCAGTTCTTC	CASSERQGVRNEQFF
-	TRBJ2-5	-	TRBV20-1	TGCAGTGCAGAGGCTGAGACCCAGTACTTC	CSAEAETQYF
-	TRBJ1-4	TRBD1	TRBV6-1	TGTGCCAGCAGTACCACAGGGGGTGGTAATGAAAAACTGTTTTTT	CASSTTGGGNEKLFF
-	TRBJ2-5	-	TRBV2	TGTGCCAGACAAACGGGGGGCGCGGAGACCCAGTACTTC	CARQTGGAETQYF
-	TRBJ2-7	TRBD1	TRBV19	TGTGCCAGTACCGGGACAGGAGGCTCCTACGAGCAGTACTTC	CASTGTGGSYEQYF
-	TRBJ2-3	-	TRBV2	TGTGCCAACCCCCTGAGCGGAACCGGCACAGATACGCAGTATTTT	CANPLSGTGTDTQYF
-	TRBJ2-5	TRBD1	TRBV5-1	TGCGCCAGCAGCTTAAAGGGGCAGGGGGCCCAGTACTTC	CASSLKGQGAQYF
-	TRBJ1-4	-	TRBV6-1	TGTGCCAGCAGTGAAGAAGGGAGGCCTTGGCAACTGTTTTTT	CASSEEGRPWQLFF
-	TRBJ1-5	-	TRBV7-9	TGTGCCAGCAGTGGGGGGGCAGGAGGGAATAGCAATCAGCCCCAGCATTTT	CASSGGAGGNSNQPQHF
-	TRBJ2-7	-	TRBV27	TGTGCCAGCAGTTTACGTGGGGGGAACCTCTACGAGCAGTACTTC	CASSLRGGNLYEQYF